The 26 T cell receptor beta chains given below trace back to one sample, sequenced in a study of blood T cell repertoires in COVID-19. The method was immunoSEQ multiplex PCR; TCRdb's version includes in-frame clones alone and lacks a portion of them. This table holds around 200,000 clones, roughly nine tenths found once. The sequenced sample was PBMCs or T cells enriched from blood (not recorded which). The receptors come from a woman aged 50 to 60 in a cohort exposed to, infected with or recovered from COVID-19 (not recorded which).

CDR3 sequence reads: CASSHAPSTGNYGYTF. The CDR3 nucleotides are TGTGCCAGCAGCCATGCCCCAAGTACAGGGAACTATGGCTACACCTTC. This chain uses TRBV3-1 (or the pseudogene TRBV3-2) with TRBJ1-2; a weak D match, TRBD1 (6 bases). The CDR3 totals 16 residues. Per germline, CDR1 LGHDT and CDR2 YNNKEL (reference sequence). With 3 bases removed from V and 2 bases from J, the gap between germline ends came to 16 bases.

J is TRBJ1-2 and V is TRBV30, with 8 bases identical to TRBD1. The CDR3 is 14 residues long. CDR1 is GTSNPN and CDR2 is SVGIG in the germline V gene (reference sequence). V dropped 1 base and J dropped 3; count of bases not matched to a gene: 4. The CDR3 sequence is CAWSADRVHYGYTF. The CDR3 region has the DNA TGTGCCTGGAGTGCGGACAGGGTGCACTATGGCTACACCTTC.

The rearrangement joins TRBV3-1 (or the pseudogene TRBV3-2) to TRBJ1-5; no definite D call. The germline CDR1 and CDR2 sequences are LGHDT and YNNKEL (reference sequence). CDR3 length equals 14 residues. Trimming shortened V by 4 bases and J by 1 base, and 8 bases separated the two germline ends. CDR3 DNA: TGTGCCAGCAGCCCCACCCGGAGCAATCAGCCCCAGCATTTT. Encoded protein: CASSPTRSNQPQHF.

This clone was seen only a few times. This rearrangement joins TRBV15 to TRBJ2-7; maybe TRBD1 (6 bases). V lost 5 bases and J lost 5, with 19 bases in between. Germline CDR1 is LNHNV and CDR2 is YYDKDF (reference sequence). The CDR3 extends over 15 amino acids. In nucleotides, the CDR3 is TGTGCCACCAGCCTAGAACTTGGGGGCCACCACGAGCAGTACTTC. Protein product: CATSLELGGHHEQYF.

The rearrangement links TRBV5-1 to TRBJ2-1; possible D gene TRBD2, 6 bases. The CDR3 runs 14 residues. Germline CDR1 and CDR2: SGHRS and YFSETQ. Trimming shortened V by 4 bases and J by 7 bases, and 15 bases separated the two germline ends. In DNA, the CDR3 is TGCGCCAGCAGCCCACGACAAGGAGGGAATGAGCAGTTCTTC. As protein: CASSPRQGGNEQFF.

This clone was detected only once. V and J are TRBV4-3 and TRBJ1-6; no firm D call. V shed 0 bases and J shed 7 bases, with 4 bases lying between them. CDR1 and CDR2 from the germline V gene are LGHNA and YSLEER. The CDR3 length is 13 residues. CDR3 DNA sequence: TGCGCCAGCAGCCAAGATAGAAATTCACCCCTCCACTTT. As protein: CASSQDRNSPLHF.

The J gene is TRBJ1-5, the V gene TRBV7-8; D is undetermined. This CDR3 is built from 14 residues. Looked up from germline, CDR1 is SGHVS and CDR2 is FQNEAQ. V shed 1 base and J shed 4 bases, with 8 bases lying between them. CDR3 nucleotide sequence: TGTGCCAGCAGCTTAGTTTCAGATAATCAGCCCCAGCATTTT. It translates to CASSLVSDNQPQHF.

The V gene is TRBV3-1 (or the pseudogene TRBV3-2), the J gene TRBJ1-6; D unresolved. CDR3 size: 15 residues. Trimming shortened V by 0 bases and J by 6 bases, and 9 bases separated the two germline ends. Germline lookup yields CDR1 LGHDT and CDR2 YNNKEL (reference sequence). In DNA, the CDR3 is TGTGCCAGCAGCCAAGATGTGACACTTAATTCACCCCTCCACTTT. It yields the protein CASSQDVTLNSPLHF.

This clone showed up just once. The J gene is TRBJ1-6, the V gene TRBV7-2; tentatively, D is TRBD1 (6 bases). There are 16 residues in the CDR3. V was clipped by 1 base and J by 6 bases, with 13 bases between them. Germline loops: CDR1 SGHTA, CDR2 FQGNSA. The CDR3 loop is CASSLVGVGANSPLHF. The CDR3 DNA reads TGTGCCAGCAGCTTAGTGGGGGTGGGGGCTAATTCACCCCTCCACTTT. The full variable domain, in which reference TRBV7-2 and TRBJ1-6 provide the parts outside the CDR3, is GAGVSQSPSNKVTEKGKDVELRCDPISGHTALYWYRQSLGQGLEFLIYFQGNSAPDKSGLPSDRFSAERTGGSVSTLTIQRTQQEDSAVYLCASSLVGVGANSPLHFGNGTRLTVT.

This clone was seen a handful of times. The chain combines TRBV6-1 with TRBJ1-6, with 7 bases fitting TRBD1. Germline V gives CDR1 MNHNS, CDR2 SASEGT. The V segment lost 1 base and the J segment 7 bases; nucleotides outside the gene matches: 4. The CDR3 covers 15 residues. For the CDR3, the DNA is TGTGCCAGCAGTGAAGATGCAGGGGGGAATTCACCCCTCCACTTT. It is translated as CASSEDAGGNSPLHF.

CDR3 residues: CASSAFEAFF. In DNA form, the CDR3 reads TGTGCCAGCAGCGCGTTTGAAGCTTTCTTT. This rearrangement joins TRBV28 to TRBJ1-1; D call uncertain. V lost 6 bases and J 7 bases, leaving 6 bases between the germline ends. CDR3 length: 10 amino acids. Per the germline V gene, CDR1 is MDHEN and CDR2 is SYDVKM.

The V and J genes are TRBV11-2 and TRBJ1-2; 10 bases align to TRBD1. The CDR3 loop spans 15 amino acids. The V segment lost 2 bases and the J segment 7 bases; nucleotides outside the gene matches: 7. The germline V gene has CDR1 SGHAT and CDR2 FQNNGV. The CDR3 loop reads CASSLNTGTGVGYTF. DNA of the CDR3: TGTGCCAGCAGCTTAAACACGGGGACAGGGGTTGGCTACACCTTC.

The chain employs TRBV7-9 and TRBJ2-3, with 7 bases lining up with TRBD2. The germline gives CDR1 SEHNR, CDR2 FQNEAQ (reference sequence). V trimming: 2 bases; J trimming: 1 base; junction bases outside the gene matches: 6. This CDR3 spans 16 amino acids. This chain's CDR3 is CASSLHTGGRTDTQYF. The CDR3 DNA sequence: TGTGCCAGCAGCTTACATACGGGGGGACGCACAGATACGCAGTATTTT.

The V gene is TRBV19, the J gene TRBJ1-2; 10 nucleotides line up with TRBD1. The CDR3 loop spans 15 amino acids. The J segment lost 8 bases and the V segment lost 10 bases, leaving 16 bases of the junction unmatched. The germline V gene has CDR1 LNHDA and CDR2 SQIVND (reference sequence). The CDR3 is CATQDWTGGSKGYTF. The CDR3 DNA reads as TGTGCCACTCAGGACTGGACAGGGGGTTCGAAAGGCTACACCTTC.

The V and J genes are TRBV28 and TRBJ1-2; TRBD1 matches 7 bases. The V gene's germline CDR1 is MDHEN and CDR2 SYDVKM. This CDR3 has 13 amino acids. V shed 6 bases, J shed 3 bases, and the junction held 4 bases outside the gene matches. The CDR3 DNA sequence: TGTGCCAGCAGACAGACAGGGCACTATGGCTACACCTTC. Protein sequence: CASRQTGHYGYTF.

The genes are TRBV20-1 and TRBJ2-7; D perhaps matches TRBD1 (6 bases). Germline CDR1 is DFQATT and CDR2 is SNEGSKA (reference sequence). CDR3 length: 11 residues. V was cut by 5 bases and J by 4 bases, with 9 bases left in between. CDR3 loop: CSAPRGYEQYF. As DNA, the CDR3 is TGCAGTGCTCCCAGGGGTTACGAGCAGTACTTC.

The chain is built from TRBV28 and TRBJ1-2, with D tentatively TRBD1 (6 bases). This CDR3 is 14 amino acids long. Germline V gene data show CDR1 as MDHEN and CDR2 as SYDVKM. The V gene lost 5 bases and the J gene lost 2 bases, with 12 bases spanning the gap. In DNA form, the CDR3 reads TGTGCCAGCAGTGGCCAAACAGGGAACTATGGCTACACCTTC. It encodes CASSGQTGNYGYTF.

This clone appeared a single time. The rearrangement uses TRBV28 and TRBJ2-1; 8 bases line up with TRBD2. The V segment lost 9 bases and the J segment 4 bases; nucleotides outside the gene matches: 5. CDR1 and CDR2 (germline): MDHEN, SYDVKM. The CDR3 contains 13 residues. The CDR3 coding sequence is TGTGCCAGTACGGGGGGGCCTTACAATGAGCAGTTCTTC. Translating it yields CASTGGPYNEQFF.

The chain employs TRBV6-5 and TRBJ2-2; 7 bases align to TRBD1. Germline V gives CDR1 MNHEY, CDR2 SVGAGI. J was trimmed by 1 base and V by 6 bases; bases with no gene match: 5. This CDR3 contains 15 residues. The CDR3 sequence is CASSLDRVNTGELFF. For the CDR3, the DNA is TGTGCCAGCAGCCTAGACAGGGTGAACACCGGGGAGCTGTTTTTT.

The count of this clone is one. V is TRBV4-3 and J is TRBJ1-4; TRBD1 might be the D (6 bases). Germline values: CDR1 LGHNA, CDR2 YSLEER. This CDR3 has 15 residues. With 1 base removed from V and 4 bases from J, the gap between germline ends came to 10 bases. For the CDR3, the DNA is TGCGCCAGCAGCCAAGGGACAGAGATTAATGAAAAACTGTTTTTT. This sequence encodes CASSQGTEINEKLFF.

The chain recombines TRBV6-5 with TRBJ1-6; tentatively, D is TRBD1 (6 bases). Per germline, CDR1 MNHEY and CDR2 SVGAGI. The CDR3 loop spans 16 amino acids. The V end lost 4 bases, the J end lost 7 bases, and 17 bases lay between the germline ends. CDR3 region: CASSSLPGHKNSPLHF. In DNA form, the CDR3 reads TGTGCCAGCAGTTCGCTTCCGGGACATAAGAATTCACCCCTCCACTTT.

This clone was counted a few times. The chain couples TRBV23-1 to TRBJ1-3; D is ambiguous. TRBV23-1 is an open reading frame, and its role is uncertain. The CDR3 extends over 16 amino acids. Trimming pared 0 bases from V and 0 bases from J, leaving 9 bases between. DNA for the CDR3: TGCGCCAGCAGTCAATCTGCGTCGAACTCTGGAAACACCATATATTTT. Protein sequence: CASSQSASNSGNTIYF.

The chain has TRBV4-1 and TRBJ2-7, with D possibly TRBD1 on 6 matching bases. The germline V and J ends were trimmed by 2 bases and 1 base, with 9 bases remaining between them. The germline gives CDR1 MGHRA, CDR2 YSYEKL. The CDR3 has 14 residues. CDR3 sequence: CASSQQDSSYEQYF. In DNA form, the CDR3 reads TGCGCCAGCAGCCAACAGGACAGTTCCTACGAGCAGTACTTC.

This CDR3 reads CAIGNRETNEKLFF. The CDR3 nucleotides read TGTGCCATAGGGAACAGGGAGACTAATGAAAAACTGTTTTTT. The chain combines TRBV7-9 with TRBJ1-4; D is perhaps TRBD1 (6 bases). The germline CDR1 and CDR2 sequences are SEHNR and FQNEAQ (reference sequence). V gave up 10 bases and J gave up 2 bases, with 14 bases separating them. There are 14 residues in the CDR3. Full variable domain (outside the CDR3, taken from reference TRBV7-9 and TRBJ1-4): DTGVSQNPRHKITKRGQNVTFRCDPISEHNRLYWYRQTLGQGPEFLTYFQNEAQLEKSRLLSDRFSAERPKGSFSTLEIQRTEQGDSAMYLCAIGNRETNEKLFFGSGTQLSVL.

This chain connects TRBV7-6 to TRBJ2-1, with D perhaps matching TRBD2 (5 bases). V shed 1 base and J shed 4 bases, with 11 bases lying between them. The CDR3 is made up of 15 amino acids. The germline V gene has CDR1 SGHVS and CDR2 FNYEAQ. The CDR3 loop reads CASSLEADLYNEQFF. The CDR3 nucleotides are TGTGCCAGCAGCTTAGAAGCGGACTTATACAATGAGCAGTTCTTC.

The chain recombines TRBV7-9 with TRBJ1-3; 12 nucleotides match TRBD1. This CDR3 has 18 amino acids. The germline V gene encodes CDR1 SEHNR and CDR2 FQNEAQ (reference sequence). V lost 6 bases, J lost 4 bases, and 13 bases stayed unmatched. The CDR3 region has the DNA TGTGCCAGCAGGCCCCTCGCGGGACAGGGGGCGAAGGGAAACACCATATATTTT. Protein: CASRPLAGQGAKGNTIYF.